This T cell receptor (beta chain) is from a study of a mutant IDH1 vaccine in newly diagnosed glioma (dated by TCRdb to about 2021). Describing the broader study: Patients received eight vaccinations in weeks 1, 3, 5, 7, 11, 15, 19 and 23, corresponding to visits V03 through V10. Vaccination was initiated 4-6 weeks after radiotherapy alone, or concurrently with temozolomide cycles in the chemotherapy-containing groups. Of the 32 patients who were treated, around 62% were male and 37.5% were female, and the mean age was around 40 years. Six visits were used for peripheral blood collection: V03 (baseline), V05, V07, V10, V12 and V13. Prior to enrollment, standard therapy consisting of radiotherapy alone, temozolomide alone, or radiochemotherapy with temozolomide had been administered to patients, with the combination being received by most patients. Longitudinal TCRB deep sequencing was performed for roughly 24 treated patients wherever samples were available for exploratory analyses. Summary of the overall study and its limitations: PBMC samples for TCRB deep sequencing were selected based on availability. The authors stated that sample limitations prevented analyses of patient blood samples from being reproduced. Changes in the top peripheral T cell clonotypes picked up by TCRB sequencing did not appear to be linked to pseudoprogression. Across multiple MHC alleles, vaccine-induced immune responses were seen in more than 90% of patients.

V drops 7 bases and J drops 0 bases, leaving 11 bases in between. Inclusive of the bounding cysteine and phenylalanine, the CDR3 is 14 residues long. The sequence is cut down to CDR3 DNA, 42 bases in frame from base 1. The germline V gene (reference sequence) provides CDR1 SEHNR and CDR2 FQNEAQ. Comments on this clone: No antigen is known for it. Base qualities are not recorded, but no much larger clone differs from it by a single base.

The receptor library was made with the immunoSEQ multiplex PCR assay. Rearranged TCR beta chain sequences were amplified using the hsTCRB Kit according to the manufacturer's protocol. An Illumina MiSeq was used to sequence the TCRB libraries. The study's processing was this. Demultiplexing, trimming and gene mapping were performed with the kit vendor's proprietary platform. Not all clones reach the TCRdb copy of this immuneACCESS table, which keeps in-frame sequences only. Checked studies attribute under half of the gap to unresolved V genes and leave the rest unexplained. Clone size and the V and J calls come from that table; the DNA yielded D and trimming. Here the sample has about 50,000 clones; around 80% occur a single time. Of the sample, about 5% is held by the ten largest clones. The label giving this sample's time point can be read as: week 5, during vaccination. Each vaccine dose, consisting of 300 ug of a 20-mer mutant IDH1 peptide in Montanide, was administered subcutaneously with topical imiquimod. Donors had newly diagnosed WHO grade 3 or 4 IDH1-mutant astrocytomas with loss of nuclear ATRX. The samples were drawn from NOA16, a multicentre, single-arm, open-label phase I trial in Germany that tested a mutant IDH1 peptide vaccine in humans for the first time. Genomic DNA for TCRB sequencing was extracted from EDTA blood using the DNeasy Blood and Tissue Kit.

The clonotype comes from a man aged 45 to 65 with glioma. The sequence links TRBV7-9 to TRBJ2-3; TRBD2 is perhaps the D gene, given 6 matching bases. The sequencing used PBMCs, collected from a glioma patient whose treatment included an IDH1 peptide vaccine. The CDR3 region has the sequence CASNHGRSTDTQYF. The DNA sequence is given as TGTGCCAGCAACCATGGGAGGAGCACAGATACGCAGTATTTT.